This TCR beta chain appears in the sequencing data of a study of blood T cell repertoires in COVID-19. Turning to the study itself: There were acute and convalescent COVID-19 samples, and they came from the United States, Italy and Spain. Nucleic acid was either cDNA or gDNA, and it came from T cells, B-cell-depleted T cells, or PBMCs.

This CDR3 is built from 14 residues. Trimming stripped 5 bases from V and 7 bases from J, with 17 bases between. CDR1 is SNHLY, CDR2 FYNNEI, per germline. Clones were read by immunoSEQ multiplex PCR, and TCRdb kept only the in-frame ones, dropping some. The data contain approximately 260,000 clones, approximately 83% of them singletons. The origin of this receptor is a woman in her seventies with acute or convalescent COVID-19. The J gene is TRBJ2-5, the V gene TRBV2, with D tentatively TRBD2 (6 bases). The sequencing sample was made of peripheral blood. In DNA, the CDR3 is TGTGCCAGCAGTCTTAGGGTCCTCGGGGGGACCCAGTACTTC. Translated: CASSLRVLGGTQYF.